A single TCR beta chain is shown here with its context. What it recognizes is unknown. The record originates from a study of shared clonotypes between healthy human individuals. Points from the study as a whole: Non-shared clonotypes had lower generation probabilities than those shared by all four donors.

CD8 cells classed as naive were CD45RO-negative and positively selected for CCR7, excluding terminally differentiated effector memory CD45RA+ cells. Germline-derived CDR1 and CDR2 are SGDLS and YYNGEE. The CDR3 consists of 15 residues. Trimming took 2 bases from V and 0 from J; bases not matched to a gene: 4. Tens of thousands of T cell genomes (approximately 0.2 ug DNA) went into each sorted-subset replicate. The assay was immunoSEQ multiplex PCR, and TCRdb's table has in-frame clones only and misses some. The repertoire holds approximately 2,000,000 clones, approximately 92% seen once, with more than 1.5% in the top ten.

The sequenced sample was naive CD8+ T cells from PBMCs. The J gene is TRBJ2-7, the V gene TRBV9; 8 nucleotides line up with TRBD1. This TCR was sampled from a man aged 18 to 29 in good health. Some clones in this sample may be carry-over from other donors' samples. The CDR3 DNA sequence: TGTGCCAGCAGCGTGACGGGACAGGCCTCCTACGAGCAGTACTTC. Protein: CASSVTGQASYEQYF.